This T cell receptor beta chain derives from a study of OX40 agonist ivuxolimab in advanced cancers. Across the study: All patients had ivuxolimab intravenously every 2 weeks at 0.01 to 10 mg/kg.

In the case of this clone: What it recognizes is unknown.

Autoimmune disease history or systemic immunosuppression excluded patients. Trimming took off 11 bases at V and 4 bases at J, with 14 bases between the two ends. The CDR3 contains 12 residues. Germline CDR1 is LNHDA and CDR2 is SQIVND (reference sequence). The data were produced by immunoSEQ multiplex PCR, yet TCRdb's version contains in-frame clones alone and is incomplete. The table has just under 100,000 clones, 94% seen once. General study findings and limits: The authors did not determine the antigen specificity of the expanded peripheral T cells.

The chain links TRBV19 to TRBJ1-2, with D unclear. The receptor's source is an adult with an advanced solid tumor such as melanoma, head and neck, liver or kidney cancer. This specimen was CD4+ or CD8+ T cells sorted from blood, taken in a trial of the OX40 agonist ivuxolimab. CDR3 protein: CAGKREFYGYTF. CDR3 nucleotide sequence: TGTGCCGGAAAGCGAGAGTTCTATGGCTACACCTTC.